This T cell receptor (beta chain) stems from a study of T cells in Graves' hyperthyroidism and ophthalmopathy. Amplification yielded TCR beta CDR3 regions, with RNA transcripts as the source. The HTBI primer set drove a first-round RT-PCR of the TCR CDR3. TCRdb recomputed calls from the multiplex PCR reads with MiXCR, one row per CDR3 protein. This table has around 700,000 distinct CDR3 sequences, around 19% appearing once. This clonotype came up many times. CDR3 length equals 12 residues. CDR1 and CDR2 from the germline V gene are SGHKS and YYEKEE (reference sequence). The ends were cut back, 5 bases at V and 1 base at J, with 7 bases in the middle.

Sample: blood. The rearrangement links TRBV5-5 to TRBJ2-7; D uncertain. The source is a woman in her forties or fifties with Graves' hyperthyroidism that later progressed to Graves' ophthalmopathy. CDR3 sequence reads: CASSWESYEQYF. The CDR3 DNA follows: TGTGCCAGCAGTTGGGAATCCTACGAGCAGTACTTC. The whole variable domain, remainder taken from reference TRBV5-5 and TRBJ2-7, is DAGVTQSPTHLIKTRGQQVTLRCSPISGHKSVSWYQQVLGQGPQFIFQYYEKEERGRGNFPDRFSARQFPNYSSELNVNALLLGDSALYLCASSWESYEQYFGPGTRLTVT.